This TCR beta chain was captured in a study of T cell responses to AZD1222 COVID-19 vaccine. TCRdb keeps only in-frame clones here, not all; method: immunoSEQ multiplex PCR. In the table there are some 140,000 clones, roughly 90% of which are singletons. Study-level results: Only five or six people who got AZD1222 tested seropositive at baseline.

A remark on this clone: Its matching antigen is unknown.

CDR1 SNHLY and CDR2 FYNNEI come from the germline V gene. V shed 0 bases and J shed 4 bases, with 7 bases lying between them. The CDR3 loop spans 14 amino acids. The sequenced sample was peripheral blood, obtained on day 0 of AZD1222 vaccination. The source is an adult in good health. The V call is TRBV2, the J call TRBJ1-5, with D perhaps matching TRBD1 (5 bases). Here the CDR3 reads CASSEATGNQPQHF. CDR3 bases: TGTGCCAGCAGTGAAGCAACAGGAAATCAGCCCCAGCATTTT.